This note documents a single TCR beta chain sequence. This CDR3 comprises 14 residues. The germline V gene encodes CDR1 SNHLY and CDR2 FYNNEI. The V gene end was trimmed by 8 bases and the J gene end by 6 bases; junction bases not matched to a gene: 8. Sequencing used immunoSEQ multiplex PCR; TCRdb keeps in-frame clones, though not all of them. This table holds about 20,000 clones, approximately 86% found once. The sample belongs to a study of OX40 agonist ivuxolimab in advanced cancers. The receptor comes from an adult with an advanced solid tumor such as melanoma, head and neck, liver or kidney cancer. The rearrangement joins TRBV2 to TRBJ2-7; 12 bases map to TRBD1. The starting material was CD4+ or CD8+ T cells sorted from blood, obtained in a trial of the OX40 agonist ivuxolimab. The CDR3 reads CASEMGQGAREQYF. CDR3 DNA sequence: TGTGCCAGCGAAATGGGACAGGGGGCTCGCGAGCAGTACTTC.